The 14 T cell receptor beta chains presented below share a single source sample, sequenced in a study of Ad26.COV2.S vaccination and SARS-CoV-2 variants. Sequencing was performed with immunoSEQ multiplex PCR; in TCRdb, only in-frame clones are kept and a portion is missing. The repertoire has approximately 420,000 clones, about 85% of them found once; the top ten carry around 3.4%. The treatment here: around 19 received Ad26.COV2.S at low or high dose, single or two shots; roughly 5 received placebo; per-sample allocation not given. The study sampled participants on day 63 after the first vaccine or placebo injection. This specimen was peripheral blood, taken in a trial of Ad26.COV2.S vaccine versus placebo. These receptors were taken from a person between 18 and 65 years old who received the Ad26.COV2.S COVID-19 vaccine or a placebo.

V gene TRBV18 combines with J gene TRBJ1-2, with D uncertain. There are 15 residues in the CDR3. Germline-derived CDR1 and CDR2 are KGHSH and LQKENI. The V and J ends lost 2 bases and 2 bases respectively, with 12 bases between them. The CDR3 DNA sequence: TGTGCCAGCTCACCATCGATAGGAACCAACTATGGCTACACCTTC. It yields the protein CASSPSIGTNYGYTF.

The rearrangement joins TRBV7-2 to TRBJ2-5, with 7 bases aligning to TRBD1. V trimming: 4 bases; J trimming: 1 base; junction bases outside the gene matches: 9. CDR3 length: 16 residues. Germline V lookup: CDR1 SGHTA, CDR2 FQGNSA. This chain's CDR3 is CASSSLQTGSQETQYF. CDR3 bases: TGTGCCAGCAGCTCCCTTCAGACAGGGTCCCAAGAGACCCAGTACTTC.

This chain uses TRBV4-3 with TRBJ1-3; 10 nucleotides match TRBD1. Germline CDR1 and CDR2: LGHNA and YSLEER. V gave up 0 bases and J gave up 0 bases; unmatched junction bases: 8. The CDR3 sequence is 19 residues long. In nucleotides, the CDR3 is TGCGCCAGCAGCCAAGAGGGAGGACAGGGGGTTACCTCTGGAAACACCATATATTTT. Translated, it gives CASSQEGGQGVTSGNTIYF.

The chain recombines TRBV4-2 with TRBJ1-2, with 9 bases aligning to TRBD1. Trimming at V came to 3 bases and at J to 8 bases, leaving 7 bases not matched to a gene. Germline values: CDR1 LGHNA, CDR2 YNFKEQ. This CDR3 has 14 residues. The CDR3 loop is CASSHWTGEGGYTF. The DNA for the CDR3 is TGTGCCAGCAGCCACTGGACAGGGGAAGGAGGCTACACCTTC.

The chain recombines TRBV19 with TRBJ2-3; the match to TRBD1 covers 9 bases. J was trimmed by 4 bases and V by 5 bases; bases with no gene match: 13. CDR1 LNHDA and CDR2 SQIVND come from the germline V gene (reference sequence). This CDR3 has 17 amino acids. The CDR3 nucleotides are TGTGCCAGTAGTTCCGGGACAGGGTATGGGGGCGCAGATACGCAGTATTTT. Translated: CASSSGTGYGGADTQYF.

This chain connects TRBV3-1 (or the pseudogene TRBV3-2) to TRBJ2-3, with D possibly being TRBD2 (7 bases). With 0 bases removed from V and 2 bases from J, the gap between germline ends came to 15 bases. Germline lookup yields CDR1 LGHDT and CDR2 YNNKEL (reference sequence). The CDR3 length is 17 residues. CDR3 amino acids: CASSQDRGRAVTDTQYF. CDR3 DNA: TGTGCCAGCAGCCAAGATAGGGGGAGGGCAGTCACAGATACGCAGTATTTT.

With respect to this clone: The junction departs from the called germline gene at one end, perhaps through a read error. This chain joins TRBV4-1 and TRBJ2-1; 8 bases align to TRBD1. The CDR3 totals 13 residues. Germline values: CDR1 MGHRA, CDR2 YSYEKL. The CDR3 reads CASNDPGMDRVIF. In DNA, the CDR3 is TGCGCCAGCAATGACCCCGGGATGGACAGGGTCATCTTC.

The rearrangement joins TRBV27 to TRBJ1-1; possibly TRBD1 for D (5 bases). Germline CDR1 MNHEY, CDR2 SMNVEV (reference sequence). The ends were cut back, 5 bases at V and 7 bases at J, with 17 bases in the middle. The CDR3 consists of 14 residues. CDR3 amino acids: CASSPTLGASEAFF. DNA of the CDR3: TGTGCCAGCAGTCCCACACTAGGGGCTAGTGAAGCTTTCTTT.

This clone showed up just once. The chain couples TRBV27 to TRBJ1-5, with D unclear. With 8 bases removed from V and 1 base from J, the gap between germline ends came to 15 bases. Germline loops: CDR1 MNHEY, CDR2 SMNVEV (reference sequence). The CDR3 loop spans 15 amino acids. The CDR3 DNA reads as TGTGCCAGCGGGTCCGGGGAATCCAGCAATCAGCCCCAGCATTTT. This gives the protein CASGSGESSNQPQHF.

The genes are TRBV5-5 and TRBJ1-3; no firm D call. The germline V gene encodes CDR1 SGHKS and CDR2 YYEKEE (reference sequence). Trimming took off 2 bases at V and 7 bases at J, with 10 bases between the two ends. The length of the CDR3 is 13 residues. The CDR3 loop reads CASSFAVGNTIYF. The CDR3 coding sequence is TGTGCCAGCAGCTTTGCTGTGGGGAACACCATATATTTT.

This clone was seen only once. V and J are TRBV29-1 and TRBJ1-2; TRBD1 might be the D (5 bases). Deletions cut 6 bases from V and 4 bases from J, with 18 bases between. The CDR3 has 14 residues. Germline V gene lookup returns CDR1 SQVTM and CDR2 ANQGSEA. The CDR3 region is CSVGSFREFYGYTF. CDR3 DNA sequence: TGCAGCGTCGGCAGTTTCAGGGAATTCTATGGCTACACCTTC.

The chain links TRBV7-2 to TRBJ1-5; D might be TRBD1 (6 bases). Trimming removed 5 bases from V and 6 bases from J, with 11 bases in between. This CDR3 region has 13 residues. Germline CDR1 and CDR2: SGHTA and FQGNSA. For the CDR3, the DNA is TGTGCCAGCAGCACCAGGGGCAGTCAGCCCCAGCATTTT. As protein: CASSTRGSQPQHF.

This clone showed up just once. This chain joins TRBV2 and TRBJ2-4; D remains unclear. Germline CDR1 SNHLY, CDR2 FYNNEI. V was cut by 6 bases and J by 0 bases, with 9 bases left in between. CDR3 size: 14 residues. The CDR3: CASRESLAKNIQYF. CDR3 DNA sequence: TGTGCCAGCAGGGAGAGCCTAGCCAAAAACATTCAGTACTTC.

The rearrangement joins TRBV5-8 to TRBJ1-3; TRBD1 might be the D (6 bases). Germline CDR1 is SGHTS and CDR2 is YDEGEE. The CDR3 sequence is 14 residues long. CDR3 residues: CAGTGIWPGNTIYF. CDR3 DNA sequence: TGTGCGGGCACAGGGATCTGGCCTGGAAACACCATATATTTT.